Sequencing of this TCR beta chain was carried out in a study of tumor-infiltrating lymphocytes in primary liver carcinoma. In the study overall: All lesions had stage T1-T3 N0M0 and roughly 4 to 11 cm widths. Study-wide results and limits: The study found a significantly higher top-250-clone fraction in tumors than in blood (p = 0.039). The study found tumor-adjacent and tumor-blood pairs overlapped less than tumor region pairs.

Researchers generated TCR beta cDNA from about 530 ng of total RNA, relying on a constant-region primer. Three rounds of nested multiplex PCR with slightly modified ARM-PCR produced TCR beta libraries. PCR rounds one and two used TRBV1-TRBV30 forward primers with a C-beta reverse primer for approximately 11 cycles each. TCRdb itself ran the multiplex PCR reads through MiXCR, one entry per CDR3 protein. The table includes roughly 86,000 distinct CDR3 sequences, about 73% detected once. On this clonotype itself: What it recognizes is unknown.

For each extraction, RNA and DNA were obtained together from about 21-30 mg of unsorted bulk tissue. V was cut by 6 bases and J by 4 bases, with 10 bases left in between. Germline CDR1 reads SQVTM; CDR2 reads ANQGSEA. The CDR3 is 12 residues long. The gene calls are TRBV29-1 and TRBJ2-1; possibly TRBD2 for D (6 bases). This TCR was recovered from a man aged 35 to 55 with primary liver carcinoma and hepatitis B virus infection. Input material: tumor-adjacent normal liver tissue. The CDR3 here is CSVRGNYNEQFF. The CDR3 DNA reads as TGCAGCGTCCGGGGGAATTACAATGAGCAGTTCTTC.